This T cell receptor beta chain emerged from a study of blood T cell repertoires in COVID-19 (dated by TCRdb to 2019 to 2021). For the wider study: Collaborator samples came from the United States, Italy and Spain and covered acute and convalescent phases of COVID-19. The material from the prospective study consisted of cDNA or gDNA derived from T cells, B-cell-depleted T cells, or PBMCs. Subjects who had been exposed to COVID-19, were actively infected with it, or had recovered from it provided the deeply sampled blood TCRbeta repertoires that made up the dataset. The repertoires were released in a freely available public database meant as a resource for research on the immune response to SARS-CoV-2. The samples were drawn from the first 160 participants of the ongoing ImmuneRACE study and from 1,254 subjects provided by 6 global collaborators. The sample metadata nearly always contained a de-identified subject ID, COVID-19 status, age in years and sex. Where available, HLA class I and class II types were obtained from metadata supplied by the sample provider rather than from assay-based typing. Results the study describes overall, beyond this receptor: The amount of clinical and demographic metadata varied by source and participant and was provided uncurated.

Whole blood was collected in K2EDTA tubes by collaborating institutions according to the institutions' own protocols. For TCRbeta analysis, collaborator samples were shipped as frozen whole blood, as isolated PBMCs, or as DNA extracted from either sample type. The immunoSEQ Assay, a bias-controlled multiplex PCR, was used to amplify TCRbeta CDR3 regions from genomic DNA. The authors processed their data as follows. Within the assay, amplification of reference gene primers was used to estimate how many nucleated cells each sample contained. To quantify the absolute abundance of each unique TCRbeta CDR3 rearrangement, sequence reads were collapsed and filtered. For each sample, productive Simpson clonality was calculated as the square root of Simpson's diversity index across productive rearrangements. Here the immuneACCESS table is served through TCRdb, limited to in-frame sequences with V and J called. Missing clones are a known gap in these copies; in checked studies unresolved V genes cover under half, and the rest lacks a known reason. V and J calls and clone size follow that table, whereas D and trimming were derived from the DNA. This sample is represented by some 190,000 clones; around 85% of them were singletons. 3% to 3.5% of the sample goes to the ten largest clones.

Measured from the cysteine to the phenylalanine, the CDR3 is 13 residues long. Only the CDR3 portion is preserved as DNA: 39 bases, with reading frame beginning at the first base. Trimmed from V: 7 bases; trimmed from J: 6 bases; junction bases lacking a gene match: 8. CDR1 and CDR2, looked up from the germline V gene, are MDHEN and SYDVKM. Note on this clone: Its antigen target is currently unknown. Base qualities are not provided; no much larger clone lies one nucleotide away.

Sequencing input: peripheral blood. The clonotype was recovered from a man aged 60 to 69 with acute or convalescent COVID-19. Here the chain combines TRBV28 and TRBJ1-2, with 7 central nucleotides matching TRBD1. The CDR3 in this case is CASIQSRGNGYTF. The DNA sequence reads TGTGCCAGCATCCAGTCCAGGGGGAATGGCTACACCTTC.